This T cell receptor (beta chain) was identified in a study of cytomegalovirus exposure and HLA in healthy donors. In the PCR, 60 Vbeta and 13 Jbeta primers were used. The data were produced by immunoSEQ multiplex PCR, yet TCRdb's version contains in-frame clones alone and is incomplete. Of around 150,000 clones listed, 50% to 75% are singletons. V shed 0 bases and J 4 bases; nucleotides not matched to a gene: 5. The CDR3 consists of 15 residues. CDR1 MDHEN and CDR2 SYDVKM come from the germline V gene. The chain employs TRBV28 and TRBJ1-1; 7 bases map to TRBD1. Sequencing used PBMCs. The sequence derives from a woman aged 40 to 50 in good health and CMV-seronegative. The DNA for the CDR3 is TGTGCCAGCAGTTTATGGGGGACAGAGAGCACTGAAGCTTTCTTT. Encoded protein: CASSLWGTESTEAFF. Based on the CDR3 plus reference TRBV28 and TRBJ1-1, the full variable domain is DVKVTQSSRYLVKRTGEKVFLECVQDMDHENMFWYRQDPGLGLRLIYFSYDVKMKEKGDIPEGYSVSREKKERFSLILESASTNQTSMYLCASSLWGTESTEAFFGQGTRLTVV.